The clone carrying this TCR beta chain was observed many times. Its antigen is undetermined. This sample stems from a study of identical twins. General observations from the study: Fewer insertions marked abundant cord blood beta clonotypes; young adult naive trended weakly, memory not at all.

A universal primer site was incorporated via template switching, and the cDNA contained unique molecular identifiers. TCRdb processed the 5' RACE reads anew with MiXCR; each CDR3 protein has one entry. The table includes fewer than 250,000 distinct CDR3 sequences, about 7% detected once. The CDR3 totals 12 residues. V was pared by 10 bases and J by 2 bases, with 3 bases of the junction left unmatched. The germline CDR1 and CDR2 sequences are MNHNS and SASEGT. This sample was also put to use in a study of yellow fever vaccine responses in identical twins.

This clonotype was sampled from a woman younger than 30 in good health. The V and J genes are TRBV6-1 and TRBJ2-3; 7 nucleotides match TRBD2. Sequencing input: memory (CD45RO+) T cells sorted from blood. CDR3 DNA sequence: TGTGCCACCGCGGGGGACACAGATACGCAGTATTTT. This encodes CATAGDTDTQYF.